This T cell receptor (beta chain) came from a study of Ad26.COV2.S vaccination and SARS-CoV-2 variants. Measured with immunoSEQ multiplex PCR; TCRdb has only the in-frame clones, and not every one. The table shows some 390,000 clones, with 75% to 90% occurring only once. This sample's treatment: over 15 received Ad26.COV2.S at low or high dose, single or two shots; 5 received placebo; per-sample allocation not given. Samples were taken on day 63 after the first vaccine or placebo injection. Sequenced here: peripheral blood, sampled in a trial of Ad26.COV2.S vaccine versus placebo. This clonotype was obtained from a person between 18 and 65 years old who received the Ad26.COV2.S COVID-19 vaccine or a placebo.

The CDR3 spells CASRPWEGADTQYF. The CDR3 nucleotides are TGTGCCAGCAGGCCTTGGGAAGGGGCAGATACGCAGTATTTT. This chain uses TRBV5-8 with TRBJ2-3; weak D call: TRBD1 (5 bases). The CDR3 has 14 amino acids. Germline lookup yields CDR1 SGHTS and CDR2 YDEGEE. Trimming cost V 5 bases and J 4 bases, with 14 bases left between them.